These 22 T cell receptor beta chains originate from one sample sequenced in a study of cytomegalovirus exposure and HLA in healthy donors (dated by TCRdb to the late 2010s). Library prep was done by the immunoSEQ multiplex PCR assay. The multiplex PCR relied on a mix of 60 forward primers for TCR Vbeta segments and 13 reverse primers for TCR Jbeta segments. The clones in this table, taken by TCRdb from immuneACCESS, are in-frame only. Not every clone is retained; where verified, under half of the shortfall comes from an unresolved V gene, and the cause of the rest is unknown. The sample has fewer than 200,000 clones on record, 76% of them singletons. The top ten hold roughly 0.76% of the sample. Material for sequencing was PBMCs. The receptors here all came from a female donor in good health and CMV-seronegative.

This clone has only a few counts. The chain couples TRBV9 to TRBJ2-2; TRBD2 is a possible D gene (6 bases). V lost 0 bases and J 6 bases, leaving 15 bases between the germline ends. Per germline, CDR1 SGDLS and CDR2 YYNGEE. CDR3 length: 16 residues. This CDR3 is CASSVVGLLDPGELFF. Written as DNA, the CDR3 is TGTGCCAGCAGCGTAGTGGGACTCCTAGACCCCGGGGAGCTGTTTTTT.

CDR3 sequence reads: CASSLSAYEQYF. CDR3 nucleotide sequence: TGTGCCAGCAGTTTATCGGCCTACGAGCAGTACTTC. The gene calls are TRBV28 and TRBJ2-7, with D unresolved. The CDR3 has 12 residues. CDR1 MDHEN and CDR2 SYDVKM come from the germline V gene. V was pared by 1 base and J by 2 bases, with 3 bases between.

The chain is built from TRBV9 and TRBJ2-7, with D perhaps matching TRBD2 (6 bases). CDR3 length equals 14 residues. The V gene's germline CDR1 is SGDLS and CDR2 YYNGEE. Trimming took 4 bases from V and 2 from J, leaving 13 bases between them. CDR3 residues: CASSSRTNTYEQYF. The CDR3 nucleotides are TGTGCCAGCAGCTCAAGGACTAATACCTACGAGCAGTACTTC.

V is TRBV5-4 and J is TRBJ2-3; 8 nucleotides line up with TRBD2. The CDR3 length is 15 residues. The germline CDR1 and CDR2 sequences are SGHNT and YYREEE (reference sequence). With 4 bases clipped from V and 0 bases from J, the junction kept 4 bases outside the gene matches. The CDR3 loop is CASSPGGRSTDTQYF. The CDR3 nucleotides read TGTGCCAGCAGCCCGGGGGGGCGTAGCACAGATACGCAGTATTTT.

V and J are TRBV5-1 and TRBJ2-4, with D possibly being TRBD1 (8 bases). The CDR3 extends over 18 amino acids. With 3 bases removed from V and 3 bases from J, the gap between germline ends came to 22 bases. Germline lookup yields CDR1 SGHRS and CDR2 YFSETQ. The CDR3 region is CASSSTVTGGVGKNIQYF. CDR3 nucleotide sequence: TGCGCCAGCAGCTCAACCGTAACAGGGGGGGTTGGCAAAAACATTCAGTACTTC.

This chain links TRBV25-1 with TRBJ2-5; tentative D call: TRBD2 (6 bases). Germline CDR1 is MGHDK and CDR2 is SYGVNS. The length of the CDR3 is 13 residues. The germline V and J ends were trimmed by 6 bases and 5 bases, with 13 bases remaining between them. This CDR3 is CASSRGLLETQYF. The CDR3 DNA is TGTGCCAGCAGCCGGGGACTTCTTGAGACCCAGTACTTC. The whole variable domain, filled in from reference TRBV25-1 and TRBJ2-5, reads EADIYQTPRYLVIGTGKKITLECSQTMGHDKMYWYQQDPGMELHLIHYSYGVNSTEKGDLSSESTVSRIRTEHFPLTLESARPSHTSQYLCASSRGLLETQYFGPGTRLLVL.

The chain has TRBV9 and TRBJ2-5; 15 bases align to TRBD2. The CDR3 totals 18 residues. J was trimmed by 4 bases and V by 4 bases; bases with no gene match: 11. Per germline, CDR1 SGDLS and CDR2 YYNGEE. The CDR3 DNA reads as TGTGCCAGCAGCCCAGGACTAGCGGGAGGGATAAGGGCAGAGACCCAGTACTTC. It codes for CASSPGLAGGIRAETQYF.

The chain recombines TRBV7-2 with TRBJ2-7; D is uncertain. The V gene lost 3 bases and the J gene lost 6 bases, with 15 bases spanning the gap. The CDR3 contains 14 residues. Germline CDR1 and CDR2: SGHTA and FQGNSA. The CDR3 reads CASSFYSERLEQYF. In DNA, the CDR3 is TGTGCCAGCAGCTTTTACAGTGAACGTCTCGAGCAGTACTTC. The complete variable domain, with remaining parts taken from reference TRBV7-2 and TRBJ2-7, reads GAGVSQSPSNKVTEKGKDVELRCDPISGHTALYWYRQSLGQGLEFLIYFQGNSAPDKSGLPSDRFSAERTGGSVSTLTIQRTQQEDSAVYLCASSFYSERLEQYFGPGTRLTVT.

Notes on this clone: At one end, the junction sequence differs from germline, possibly due to a read error. This chain joins TRBV27 and TRBJ2-7, with TRBD2 matching over 9 bases. CDR1 MNHEY and CDR2 SMNVEV come from the germline V gene (reference sequence). The CDR3 has 17 amino acids. The chain's CDR3 is CASSLEGTTSGSYERYF. CDR3 DNA: TGTGCCAGCAGTTTAGAGGGAACGACTAGCGGATCCTACGAGCGGTACTTC.

The rearrangement links TRBV7-9 to TRBJ2-4, with TRBD1 identical over 12 bases. In germline, CDR1 is SEHNR, CDR2 FQNEAQ (reference sequence). Trimming at V came to 5 bases and at J to 7 bases, leaving 3 bases not matched to a gene. This CDR3 has 14 amino acids. As DNA, the CDR3 is TGTGCCAGCAGCCCGGGACAGGGGGCCAACATTCAGTACTTC. Protein sequence: CASSPGQGANIQYF.

This clone was detected a few times. The rearrangement uses TRBV11-2 and TRBJ1-6, with D unclear. The CDR3 runs 18 residues. The germline gives CDR1 SGHAT, CDR2 FQNNGV. The ends were cut back, 1 base at V and 10 bases at J, with 23 bases in the middle. The DNA for the CDR3 is TGTGCCAGCAGCTTAGTGGCACGGAGGTCGGCGGGGATCTCACCCCTCCACTTT. Its translation is CASSLVARRSAGISPLHF.

This clone occurred a few times. The V call is TRBV7-3, the J call TRBJ2-4; 10 bases line up with TRBD2. Germline V lookup: CDR1 SGHTA, CDR2 FQGTGA. The V gene end was trimmed by 1 base and the J gene end by 0 bases; junction bases not matched to a gene: 18. This CDR3 spans 22 amino acids. The CDR3 protein is CASSLNSGRSAPHLLAKNIQYF. The CDR3 region has the DNA TGTGCCAGCAGCTTAAATAGCGGGAGGTCCGCGCCCCACCTTCTAGCCAAAAACATTCAGTACTTC.

This clone was recorded once. Distinct nucleotide sequences in the sample also encode this CDR3. The gene calls are TRBV29-1 and TRBJ1-1, with 7 bases lining up with TRBD1. Germline V gene sequence: CDR1 SQVTM, CDR2 ANQGSEA. The CDR3 is 12 residues long. Germline trimming cut 4 bases from V and 2 bases from J; bases unmatched to any gene: 1. CDR3 protein: CSVGQGNTEAFF. The CDR3 region has the DNA TGCAGCGTTGGACAGGGTAACACTGAAGCTTTCTTT. Combining the CDR3 with reference TRBV29-1 and TRBJ1-1 gives the whole variable domain SAVISQKPSRDICQRGTSLTIQCQVDSQVTMMFWYRQQPGQSLTLIATANQGSEATYESGFVIDKFPISRPNLTFSTLTVSNMSPEDSSIYLCSVGQGNTEAFFGQGTRLTVV.

The chain carries TRBV9 and TRBJ2-7, with D perhaps matching TRBD1 (6 bases). Germline-derived CDR1 and CDR2 are SGDLS and YYNGEE. V was cut by 3 bases and J by 5 bases, with 18 bases left in between. This CDR3 comprises 15 residues. CDR3 sequence reads: CASSAIDLGGNEQYF. CDR3 nucleotides: TGTGCCAGCAGCGCAATCGACCTAGGGGGTAACGAGCAGTACTTC. Looking up the rest from reference TRBV9 and TRBJ2-7 gives the full variable domain: DSGVTQTPKHLITATGQRVTLRCSPRSGDLSVYWYQQSLDQGLQFLIQYYNGEERAKGNILERFSAQQFPDLHSELNLSSLELGDSALYFCASSAIDLGGNEQYFGPGTRLTVT.

This rearrangement joins TRBV7-2 to TRBJ1-6; 7 positions agree with TRBD1. Germline CDR1 is SGHTA and CDR2 is FQGNSA. Trimming at V came to 5 bases and at J to 8 bases, leaving 6 bases not matched to a gene. CDR3 length: 14 residues. CDR3 nucleotide sequence: TGTGCCAGCAGCAGCCGGGACAGCCATTCACCCCTCCACTTT. It encodes CASSSRDSHSPLHF.

The chain carries TRBV4-1 and TRBJ1-1; TRBD1 matches at 7 bases. The CDR3 spans 14 residues. V lost 3 bases to trimming and J lost 7 bases; unmatched junction nucleotides: 8. From germline, CDR1 is MGHRA and CDR2 YSYEKL. The CDR3 loop is CASSHTDRDNEAFF. The CDR3 DNA is TGCGCCAGCAGCCATACTGACAGGGACAATGAAGCTTTCTTT.

The chain joins TRBV30 to TRBJ1-5; 7 positions agree with TRBD1. The CDR3 has 14 amino acids. Looked up from germline, CDR1 is GTSNPN and CDR2 is SVGIG (reference sequence). The V segment lost 0 bases and the J segment 7 bases; nucleotides outside the gene matches: 6. CDR3 nucleotides: TGTGCCTGGAGTGTAGGGGGCGCGGGGCAGCCCCAGCATTTT. Protein product: CAWSVGGAGQPQHF.

The genes are TRBV10-3 and TRBJ2-7; 10 bases map to TRBD1. V was pared by 11 bases and J by 7 bases, with 8 bases of the junction left unmatched. The CDR3 consists of 12 residues. Germline assignment: CDR1 ENHRY and CDR2 SYGVKD. CDR3 region: CAAGTGAGEQYF. DNA of the CDR3: TGTGCCGCCGGGACAGGGGCGGGGGAGCAGTACTTC.

The J gene is TRBJ2-7, the V gene TRBV7-9; the D gene is possibly TRBD2 (5 bases). Trimming removed 5 bases at V and 3 bases at J, with 14 bases between. The CDR3 sequence is 14 residues long. The germline V gene has CDR1 SEHNR and CDR2 FQNEAQ (reference sequence). CDR3 sequence reads: CASSPRTDYYEQYF. CDR3 in DNA: TGTGCCAGCAGCCCCCGGACTGATTACTACGAGCAGTACTTC.

V usage is TRBV28 and J usage is TRBJ2-7; TRBD2 agrees at 12 bases. V gave up 5 bases and J gave up 0 bases; unmatched junction bases: 8. The V gene's germline CDR1 is MDHEN and CDR2 SYDVKM. This CDR3 is 17 amino acids long. CDR3 protein: CASSPLGLAGRSYEQYF. In DNA form, the CDR3 reads TGTGCCAGCAGTCCCCTGGGACTAGCGGGCCGCTCCTACGAGCAGTACTTC.

The chain carries TRBV11-2 and TRBJ1-2, with D possibly being TRBD1 (5 bases). This CDR3 region has 13 residues. Germline V gene sequence: CDR1 SGHAT, CDR2 FQNNGV. The V gene lost 0 bases and the J gene lost 6 bases, with 8 bases spanning the gap. In DNA form, the CDR3 reads TGTGCCAGCAGCTTAGACAGGGCCCATGGCTACACCTTC. This sequence encodes CASSLDRAHGYTF.

This rearrangement joins TRBV28 to TRBJ1-1; TRBD1 agrees at 7 bases. This CDR3 region has 14 residues. Germline CDR1 reads MDHEN; CDR2 reads SYDVKM. The ends lost 5 bases at V and 5 bases at J; junction bases unmatched: 8. The CDR3 bases are TGTGCCAGCAGTGTCCTACAGGGGATGACTGAAGCTTTCTTT. Translating gives CASSVLQGMTEAFF.